This TCR beta chain appears in the sequencing data of a study of T-cell reconstitution after alpha-beta-depleted transplantation in children. Whole-study results and caveats: Several patients had high TCRbeta diversity at day 60; it came from surviving recipient T cells and thymic progenitors. Alpha-beta T cells present about two months after transplant were reported to originate from several hundred expanded graft clones. Newly produced T cells mostly provided counts and TCRbeta diversity after one year, as hyperexpanded clones declined.

The library targeted TCRbeta and was prepared with unique molecular identifiers. TCRdb re-called the PCR reads with MiXCR, one entry per CDR3 protein. This sample has about 110,000 distinct CDR3 sequences, with 5% to 7% found just once. This clonotype was seen many times. Its specificity is unknown. The V and J ends lost 0 bases and 6 bases, in that order; junction bases with no gene match: 4. CDR3 length equals 15 residues. The germline V gene has CDR1 MNHEY and CDR2 SVGAGI. This chain uses TRBV6-5 with TRBJ2-1, with 8 bases matching TRBD1. The sequence was collected from a male patient aged 2 to 10 who had a stem cell transplant for acute lymphoblastic leukemia, so the T cells may come from the graft donor. The source was PBMCs, mostly from graft donor cells, collected 360 days after TCRalphabeta/CD19-depleted stem cell transplant. CDR3 region: CASSYSGTGSNEQFF. CDR3 sequence (DNA): TGTGCCAGCAGTTACTCCGGGACAGGATCCAATGAGCAGTTCTTC.